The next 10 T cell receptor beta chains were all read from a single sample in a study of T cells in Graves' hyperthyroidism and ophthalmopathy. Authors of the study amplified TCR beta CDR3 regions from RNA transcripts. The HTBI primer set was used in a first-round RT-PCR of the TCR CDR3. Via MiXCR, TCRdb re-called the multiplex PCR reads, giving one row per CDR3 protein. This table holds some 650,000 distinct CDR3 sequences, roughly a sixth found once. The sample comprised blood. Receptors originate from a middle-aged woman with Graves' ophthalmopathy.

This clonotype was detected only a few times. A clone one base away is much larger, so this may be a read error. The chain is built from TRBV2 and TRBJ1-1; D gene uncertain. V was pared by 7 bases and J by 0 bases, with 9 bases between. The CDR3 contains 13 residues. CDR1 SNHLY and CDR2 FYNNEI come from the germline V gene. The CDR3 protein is CASTATLNTEAFF. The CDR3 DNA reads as TGTGCCAGCACGGCTACGTTGAACACTGAAGCTTTCTTT.

The CDR3 DNA is TGCGCCAGCAGCTTGGACGGGACAGGGTTGAACACTGAAGCTTTCTTT. This codes for CASSLDGTGLNTEAFF. This rearrangement joins TRBV5-1 to TRBJ1-1, with 9 bases lining up with TRBD1. The CDR3 is 16 residues long. Looked up from germline, CDR1 is SGHRS and CDR2 is YFSETQ. The J segment lost 0 bases and the V segment lost 0 bases, leaving 3 bases of the junction unmatched.

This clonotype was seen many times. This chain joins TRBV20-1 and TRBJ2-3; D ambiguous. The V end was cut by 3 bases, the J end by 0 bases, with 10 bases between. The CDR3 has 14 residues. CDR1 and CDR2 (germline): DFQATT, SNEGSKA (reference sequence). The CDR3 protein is CSARVHSSTDTQYF. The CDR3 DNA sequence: TGCAGTGCTAGGGTGCACTCTAGCACAGATACGCAGTATTTT.

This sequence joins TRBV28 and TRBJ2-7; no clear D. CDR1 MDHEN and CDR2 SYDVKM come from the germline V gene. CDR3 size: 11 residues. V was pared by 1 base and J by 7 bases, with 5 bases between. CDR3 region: CASSLYAEQYF. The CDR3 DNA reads TGTGCCAGCAGTTTATACGCGGAGCAGTACTTC.

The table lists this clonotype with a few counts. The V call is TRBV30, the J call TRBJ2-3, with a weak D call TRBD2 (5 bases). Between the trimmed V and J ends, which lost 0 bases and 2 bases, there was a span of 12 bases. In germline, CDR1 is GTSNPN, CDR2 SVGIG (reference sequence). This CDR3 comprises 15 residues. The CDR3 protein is CAWSVERNPTDTQYF. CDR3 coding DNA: TGTGCCTGGAGTGTGGAGCGGAACCCCACAGATACGCAGTATTTT.

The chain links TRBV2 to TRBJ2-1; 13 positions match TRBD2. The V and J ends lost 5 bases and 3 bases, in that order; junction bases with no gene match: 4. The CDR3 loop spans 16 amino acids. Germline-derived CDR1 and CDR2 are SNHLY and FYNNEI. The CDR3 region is CASSQWTSGSYNEQFF. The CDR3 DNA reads TGTGCCAGCAGTCAGTGGACTAGCGGGAGCTACAATGAGCAGTTCTTC.

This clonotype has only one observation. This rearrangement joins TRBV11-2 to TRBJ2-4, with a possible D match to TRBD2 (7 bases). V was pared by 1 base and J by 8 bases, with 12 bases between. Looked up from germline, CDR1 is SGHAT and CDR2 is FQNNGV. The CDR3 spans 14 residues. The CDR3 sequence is CASSLGQAGDIQYF. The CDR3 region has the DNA TGTGCCAGCAGCTTAGGACAGGCGGGGGACATTCAGTACTTC.

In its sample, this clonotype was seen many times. The CDR3 region is CSAYQETQYF. In nucleotides, the CDR3 is TGCAGTGCGTACCAAGAGACCCAGTACTTC. This chain joins TRBV20-1 and TRBJ2-5; D not resolved. CDR1 DFQATT and CDR2 SNEGSKA come from the germline V gene (reference sequence). This CDR3 region has 10 residues. V lost 6 bases to trimming and J lost 0 bases, with 2 bases between them.

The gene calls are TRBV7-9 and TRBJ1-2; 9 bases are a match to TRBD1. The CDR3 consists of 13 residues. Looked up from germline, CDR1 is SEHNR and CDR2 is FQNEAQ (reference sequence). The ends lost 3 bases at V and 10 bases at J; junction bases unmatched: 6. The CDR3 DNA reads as TGTGCCAGCAGCTTGGGACAGGGAAGTGACTACACCTTC. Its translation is CASSLGQGSDYTF. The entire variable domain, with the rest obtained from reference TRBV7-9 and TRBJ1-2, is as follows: DTGVSQNPRHKITKRGQNVTFRCDPISEHNRLYWYRQTLGQGPEFLTYFQNEAQLEKSRLLSDRFSAERPKGSFSTLEIQRTEQGDSAMYLCASSLGQGSDYTFGSGTRLTVV.

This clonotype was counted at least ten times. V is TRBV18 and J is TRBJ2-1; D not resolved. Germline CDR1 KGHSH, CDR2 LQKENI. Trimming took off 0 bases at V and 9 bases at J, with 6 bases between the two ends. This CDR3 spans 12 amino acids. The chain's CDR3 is CASSPPRGEQFF. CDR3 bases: TGTGCCAGCTCACCACCTCGTGGTGAGCAGTTCTTC. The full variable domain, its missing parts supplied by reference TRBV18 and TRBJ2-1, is NAGVMQNPRHLVRRRGQEARLRCSPMKGHSHVYWYRQLPEEGLKFMVYLQKENIIDESGMPKERFSAEFPKEGPSILRIQQVVRGDSAAYFCASSPPRGEQFFGPGTRLTVL.